This T cell receptor (beta chain) was sequenced during a study of T cells in Graves' hyperthyroidism and ophthalmopathy. Newly diagnosed hyperthyroidism, duration under 2 months, in patients aged 18 to 65. It was at first hyperthyroidism diagnosis, before any ophthalmopathy symptoms, that the blood sample was taken. Trimming at V came to 5 bases and at J to 7 bases, leaving 0 bases not matched to a gene. The CDR3 sequence is 14 residues long. This clonotype was detected ten times or more. Its target is not known. Amplified TCR beta CDR3 regions derived from RNA transcripts. A set of HTBI primers served as the primers for a first-round RT-PCR of the TCR CDR3. TCRdb passed the multiplex PCR reads through MiXCR, listing each CDR3 protein once. The sample records about 770,000 distinct CDR3 sequences, 15% to 20% being singletons. The study's findings and limits: Within blood appeared most thyroid clonotypes that had expanded above 0.001. A median approximately 6.8 months before onset, the model predicted ophthalmopathy.

The chain joins TRBV12-3 or TRBV12-4 to TRBJ1-6; 12 bases agree with TRBD1. Sequences were obtained from blood. This sequence was found in a woman aged 45-65 years with Graves' hyperthyroidism that later progressed to Graves' ophthalmopathy. CDR3 coding DNA: TGTGCCAGCAGTGGGACAGGGGGCAATTCACCCCTCCACTTT. Translating gives CASSGTGGNSPLHF.